These T cell receptor beta chains were read from a single sample in a study of shared clonotypes between healthy human individuals. The assay was immunoSEQ multiplex PCR, and TCRdb's table has in-frame clones only and misses some. The sample contains about a million clones, approximately 76% of which appear only once. Sample: memory CD4+ T cells sorted from blood. Source of these receptors: a man younger than 35 in good health. CDR3s include the opening cysteine and the closing phenylalanine or tryptophan. The D gene is left open where the match is weak. Some rows have no size entry. The others give once, few or many, or a class for an expanded clone.

j_call v_call d_call clone_size cdr3_aa cdr3_nt
TRBJ2-2 TRBV6-6 TRBD1 NA CASSPGQGPTGELFF TGTGCCAGCAGTCCCGGACAGGGGCCCACCGGGGAGCTGTTTTTT
TRBJ1-1 TRBV9 NA once CASSVRPGANTEAFF TGTGCCAGCAGCGTCCGTCCAGGAGCCAACACTGAAGCTTTCTTT
TRBJ1-2 TRBV15 NA once CATSIVSHYGYTF TGTGCCACCAGCATTGTCAGCCACTATGGCTACACCTTC
TRBJ1-1 TRBV6-1 NA NA CASSEESGFNTEAFF TGTGCCAGCAGTGAAGAGTCAGGGTTTAACACTGAAGCTTTCTTT
TRBJ2-3 TRBV11-2 TRBD2 once CASSPRISGGAGTDTQYF TGTGCCAGCAGCCCCAGAATTAGCGGGGGGGCCGGGACAGATACGCAGTATTTT
TRBJ1-1 TRBV10-3 TRBD1 NA CAIRTGGTEAFF TGTGCCATCCGGACAGGGGGCACTGAAGCTTTCTTT
TRBJ2-7 TRBV11-2 TRBD1 NA CASSPDRAYEQYF TGTGCCAGCAGCCCCGACAGGGCCTACGAGCAGTACTTC
TRBJ2-1 TRBV5-6 TRBD2 NA CASRTLADLYNEQFF TGTGCCAGCAGAACACTAGCGGATTTATACAATGAGCAGTTCTTC
TRBJ2-3 TRBV9 NA NA CASSVTRSTDTQYF TGTGCCAGCAGCGTAACCCGAAGCACAGATACGCAGTATTTT
TRBJ1-1 TRBV5-1 TRBD1 NA CASSFRTGGTEAFF TGCGCCAGCAGCTTCCGGACAGGAGGCACTGAAGCTTTCTTT
TRBJ2-7 TRBV14 NA NA CASSQMGGGSSYEQYF TGTGCCAGCAGCCAAATGGGGGGCGGGAGCTCCTACGAGCAGTACTTC
TRBJ2-6 TRBV5-1 NA NA CASSLSAGGNVLTF TGCGCCAGCAGCCTATCGGCAGGCGGTAACGTCCTGACTTTC
TRBJ2-3 TRBV5-4 TRBD2 NA CASRKGVQRESTDTQYF TGTGCCAGCAGAAAAGGGGTCCAGCGGGAGAGCACAGATACGCAGTATTTT
TRBJ2-2 TRBV6-1 NA NA CASSEDRFANTGELFF TGTGCCAGCAGTGAGGATAGGTTCGCGAACACCGGGGAGCTGTTTTTT
TRBJ2-5 TRBV28 NA NA CASSLSRQETQYF TGTGCCAGCAGTTTGAGCAGGCAAGAGACCCAGTACTTC
TRBJ2-3 TRBV27 NA NA CASSFTGADTQYF TGTGCCAGCAGTTTCACGGGAGCAGATACGCAGTATTTT
TRBJ2-6 TRBV19 NA NA CASSMEGTRANVLTF TGTGCCAGTAGTATGGAGGGTACGAGGGCCAACGTCCTGACTTTC
TRBJ1-2 TRBV2 TRBD1 NA CASTIDGTVYGYTF TGTGCCAGCACTATTGACGGGACAGTTTATGGCTACACCTTC
TRBJ2-7 TRBV5-1 NA NA CASSRDLQGASYEQYF TGCGCCAGCAGCCGGGACCTACAGGGAGCGTCCTACGAGCAGTACTTC
TRBJ1-2 TRBV2 NA few CASGEVGLYGYTF TGTGCCAGCGGGGAAGTAGGCCTCTATGGCTACACCTTC
TRBJ2-7 TRBV6-5 NA few CASSWYVPCEQYF TGTGCCAGCAGTTGGTACGTTCCCTGCGAGCAGTACTTC
TRBJ1-5 TRBV18 NA once CASSLDKNQPQHF TGTGCCAGCTCACTTGACAAGAATCAGCCCCAGCATTTT
TRBJ2-3 TRBV5-1 NA NA CASREGRASTDTQYF TGCGCCAGCAGGGAGGGCAGGGCCTCAACAGATACGCAGTATTTT